Sequencing of this T cell receptor beta chain was carried out in a study of blood T cell repertoires in COVID-19. Turning to the study itself: COVID-19 samples from acute and convalescent phases originated in the United States, Italy and Spain.

This clone was counted a single time. This CDR3 has 15 amino acids. Trimming stripped 0 bases from V and 3 bases from J, with 11 bases between. Germline V gene sequence: CDR1 KGHSH, CDR2 LQKENI. Original methodology: Amplification of reference gene primers was used by the study to estimate nucleated cell counts. Only in-frame clones appear in the TCRdb table, and some are missing; sequencing was by immunoSEQ multiplex PCR. The V and J calls and clone size are taken from that table; D and trimming were inferred from the DNA. Of about 230,000 clones in the sample, about nine tenths were seen once. The clonotype comes from a woman aged 30 to 39 with acute COVID-19. This sequence joins TRBV18 and TRBJ1-1; D may be TRBD1 (5 bases). Source material: PBMCs or T cells enriched from blood (not recorded which). The DNA of the CDR3 is TGTGCCAGCTCACCACCGTCAGGGAGGGACACTGAAGCTTTCTTT. Residues: CASSPPSGRDTEAFF.